Sequencing of this TCR beta chain was carried out in a study of blood T cell repertoires in COVID-19. J gave up 7 bases and V 2 bases, and 5 bases lay outside the gene matches. The CDR3 consists of 13 residues. CDR1 and CDR2 (germline): SGHNT, YYREEE (reference sequence). TCRdb keeps only in-frame clones here, not all; method: immunoSEQ multiplex PCR. This sample has about 270,000 clones, with roughly 86% found just once. This TCR was recovered from a middle-aged man who had recovered from COVID-19. Sequencing was done on a sample of peripheral blood. The chain has TRBV5-4 and TRBJ2-5; 7 positions agree with TRBD1. CDR3 region: CASSLGGGGTQYF. The CDR3 region has the DNA TGTGCCAGCAGCTTAGGGGGCGGCGGGACCCAGTACTTC.